This TCR beta chain is from a study of PD-1 blockade in classical Hodgkin lymphoma. Every one of the patients relapsed after autologous stem cell transplantation (brentuximab vedotin exposure was variable). The V gene's germline CDR1 is MGHRA and CDR2 YSYEKL. The CDR3 has 16 amino acids. Trimming shortened V by 0 bases and J by 1 base, and 13 bases separated the two germline ends. Produced via immunoSEQ multiplex PCR; TCRdb's table is partial and in-frame only. The sample lists approximately 17,000 clones, around 75% seen once, with roughly 24% in the top ten. This material consisted of peripheral blood mononuclear cells (PBMCs), taken at baseline. This receptor was obtained from a human donor with classical Hodgkin lymphoma. This chain joins TRBV4-1 and TRBJ2-7; D not resolved. The CDR3 region is CASSQEVSPLSYEQYF. In DNA form, the CDR3 reads TGCGCCAGCAGCCAAGAAGTGTCGCCGCTGTCCTACGAGCAGTACTTC.